This T cell receptor (beta chain) was identified in a study of blood T cells in healthy people across ages. Study information: Template switching captured about one barcoded beta molecule per two T cells. Study-wide results and limits: Any changes in expanded clonotypes were possibly confounded, as donor CMV status remained unknown.

On this clonotype itself: The antigen remains undetermined.

Samples each yielded at least 5 micrograms of total RNA. CDR3 length: 18 amino acids. The germline V gene has CDR1 MNHEY and CDR2 SMNVEV (reference sequence). Trimming cost V 6 bases and J 1 base, with 22 bases left between them. A second PCR of about 7 to 12 cycles used a sample-barcoded 5' primer and a J-beta primer mix. A template-switch adaptor that had 12 random nucleotides put a tag on each cDNA molecule. A single record per CDR3 protein comes from TCRdb applying MiXCR to the 5' RACE reads. The sample shows 1.8 million or so distinct CDR3 sequences, about 39% of them seen only once. The chain carries TRBV27 and TRBJ1-5, with no clear D. The sequencing input was blood. The sequence derives from a human donor in good health. In nucleotides, the CDR3 is TGTGCCAGCAGCCCCCAGGAGGGATCGCCCAACAGCAATCAGCCCCAGCATTTT. Translated: CASSPQEGSPNSNQPQHF.